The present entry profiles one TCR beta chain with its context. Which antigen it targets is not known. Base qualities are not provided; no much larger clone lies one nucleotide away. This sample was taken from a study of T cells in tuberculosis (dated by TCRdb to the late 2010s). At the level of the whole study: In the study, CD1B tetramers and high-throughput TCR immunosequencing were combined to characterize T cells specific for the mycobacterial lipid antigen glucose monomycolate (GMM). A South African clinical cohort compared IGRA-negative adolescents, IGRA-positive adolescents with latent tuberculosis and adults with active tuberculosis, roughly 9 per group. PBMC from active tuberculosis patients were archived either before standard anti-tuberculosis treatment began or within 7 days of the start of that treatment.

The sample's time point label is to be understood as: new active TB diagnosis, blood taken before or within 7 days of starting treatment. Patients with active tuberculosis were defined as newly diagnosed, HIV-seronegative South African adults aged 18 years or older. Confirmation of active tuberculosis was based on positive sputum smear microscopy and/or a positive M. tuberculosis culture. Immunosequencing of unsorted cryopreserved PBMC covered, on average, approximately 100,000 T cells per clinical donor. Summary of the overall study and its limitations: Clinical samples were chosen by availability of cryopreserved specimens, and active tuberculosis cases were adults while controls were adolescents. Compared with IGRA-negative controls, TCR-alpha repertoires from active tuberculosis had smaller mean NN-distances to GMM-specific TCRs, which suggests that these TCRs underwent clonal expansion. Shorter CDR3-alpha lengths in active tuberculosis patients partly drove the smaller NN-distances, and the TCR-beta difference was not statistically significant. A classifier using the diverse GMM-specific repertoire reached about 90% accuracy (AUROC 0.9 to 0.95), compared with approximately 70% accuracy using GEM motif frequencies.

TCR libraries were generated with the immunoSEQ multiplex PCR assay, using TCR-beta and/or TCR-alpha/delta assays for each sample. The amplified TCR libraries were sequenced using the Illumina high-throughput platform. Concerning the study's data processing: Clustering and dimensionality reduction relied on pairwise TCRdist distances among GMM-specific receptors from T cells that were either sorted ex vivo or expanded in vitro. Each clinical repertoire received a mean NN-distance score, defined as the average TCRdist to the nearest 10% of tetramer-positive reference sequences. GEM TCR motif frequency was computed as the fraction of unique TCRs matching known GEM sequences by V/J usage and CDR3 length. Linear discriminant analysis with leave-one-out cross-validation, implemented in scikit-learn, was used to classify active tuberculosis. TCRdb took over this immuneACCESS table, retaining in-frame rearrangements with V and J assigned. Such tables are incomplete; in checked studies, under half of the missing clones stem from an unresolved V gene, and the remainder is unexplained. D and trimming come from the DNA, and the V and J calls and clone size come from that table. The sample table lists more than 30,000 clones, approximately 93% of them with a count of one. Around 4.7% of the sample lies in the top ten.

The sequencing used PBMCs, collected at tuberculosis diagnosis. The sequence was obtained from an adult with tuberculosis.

The CDR3 reads as follows: CASSTMGPLTGVKQYF. In nucleotides, the sequence is TGTGCCAGCAGCACTATGGGCCCTCTAACAGGGGTTAAGCAGTACTTC. The V and J segments used are TRBV28 and TRBJ2-7; 7 middle bases align to TRBD1. Trimmed from V: 6 bases; trimmed from J: 8 bases; junction bases lacking a gene match: 19. Per the germline V gene, MDHEN is the CDR1 and SYDVKM is the CDR2. Reading from cysteine to phenylalanine, the CDR3 counts 16 amino acids. Just the 48-base CDR3 DNA is kept, in frame starting at base 1.